The rows below give T cell receptor beta chains drawn from one sample of a study of cytomegalovirus exposure and HLA in healthy donors. Libraries were prepared by immunoSEQ multiplex PCR; TCRdb keeps only in-frame clonotypes and omits some of them. Here the sample spans approximately 150,000 clones, around 72% being singletons. The sample was PBMCs. The source is a woman aged 40 to 50 in good health and CMV-seropositive. Each CDR3 is given with its conserved first and last residue. D genes are given only for firm matches. Clone sizes are given selectively: once, few, many, or a class where the clone is expanded.

v_gene: TRBV7-9
d_gene: TRBD2
len: 15
abundance: -
j_gene: TRBJ2-2
CDR3nt: TGTGCCAGCAGCTTACTAGCGGACAACACCGGGGAGCTGTTTTTT
CDR3aa: CASSLLADNTGELFF

v_gene: TRBV30
d_gene: -
len: 14
abundance: once
j_gene: TRBJ1-5
CDR3nt: TGTGCCTGGAGTGTACCACTTCGAAATCAGCCCCAGCATTTT
CDR3aa: CAWSVPLRNQPQHF

v_gene: TRBV6-5
d_gene: TRBD1
len: 13
abundance: -
j_gene: TRBJ1-1
CDR3nt: TGTGCCAGCAGCGACAGGGGGCGAACTGAAGCTTTCTTT
CDR3aa: CASSDRGRTEAFF

v_gene: TRBV6-5
d_gene: TRBD1
len: 15
abundance: -
j_gene: TRBJ2-5
CDR3nt: TGTGCCAGCAGCTTAGGCCCCAGGGGGATAGAGACCCAGTACTTC
CDR3aa: CASSLGPRGIETQYF

v_gene: TRBV30
d_gene: -
len: 11
abundance: -
j_gene: TRBJ1-2
CDR3nt: TGTGCCTGGAGACGGGGTTTTGGCTACACCTTC
CDR3aa: CAWRRGFGYTF

v_gene: TRBV7-9
d_gene: -
len: 12
abundance: once
j_gene: TRBJ2-7
CDR3nt: TGTTCCAGCAGCTTAGAGGGGTACGAGCAGTACTTC
CDR3aa: CSSSLEGYEQYF

v_gene: TRBV5-4
d_gene: -
len: 14
abundance: -
j_gene: TRBJ2-1
CDR3nt: TGTGCCAGCAGCTTAGCAGGGGTAAGGAATGAGCAGTTCTTC
CDR3aa: CASSLAGVRNEQFF

v_gene: TRBV28
d_gene: -
len: 18
abundance: many
j_gene: TRBJ1-1
CDR3nt: TGTGCCAGCAGTTTACTCACAGGGTTGCTGGACGCGAACACTGAAGCTTTCTTT
CDR3aa: CASSLLTGLLDANTEAFF

v_gene: TRBV28
d_gene: -
len: 9
abundance: -
j_gene: TRBJ1-2
CDR3nt: TGTGCCAGCAACGCCAGGGTGGCCTTC
CDR3aa: CASNARVAF

v_gene: TRBV13
d_gene: -
len: 14
abundance: few
j_gene: TRBJ1-5
CDR3nt: TGTGCCAGCAGCCAGGCAGGGGTAACCGGGCCCCAGCATTTT
CDR3aa: CASSQAGVTGPQHF

v_gene: TRBV14
d_gene: -
len: 15
abundance: -
j_gene: TRBJ2-1
CDR3nt: TGTGCCAGCAGCCAAGACTCACGGGGTTACAATGAGCAGTTCTTC
CDR3aa: CASSQDSRGYNEQFF

v_gene: TRBV5-1
d_gene: -
len: 14
abundance: -
j_gene: TRBJ1-2
CDR3nt: TGCGCCAGCAGCTTGGGTCAGGCGACCTATGGCTACACCTTC
CDR3aa: CASSLGQATYGYTF

v_gene: TRBV7-9
d_gene: -
len: 14
abundance: few
j_gene: TRBJ1-6
CDR3nt: TGTGCCAGCAGCTTCGCAGATTATAATTCACCCCTCCACTTT
CDR3aa: CASSFADYNSPLHF

v_gene: TRBV11-2
d_gene: TRBD1
len: 13
abundance: -
j_gene: TRBJ1-1
CDR3nt: TGTGCCAGCAGCTTAGCCGGGACAGCAGAAGCTTTCTTT
CDR3aa: CASSLAGTAEAFF

v_gene: TRBV2
d_gene: -
len: 15
abundance: -
j_gene: TRBJ1-1
CDR3nt: TGTGCCAGTTACGAAGGCCAGACAGGGAACACTGAAGCTTTCTTT
CDR3aa: CASYEGQTGNTEAFF

v_gene: TRBV7-2
d_gene: -
len: 15
abundance: few
j_gene: TRBJ2-7
CDR3nt: TGTGCCAGCAGCCCCGCCGGGACAACCTACTACGAGCAGTACTTC
CDR3aa: CASSPAGTTYYEQYF

v_gene: TRBV30
d_gene: -
len: 13
abundance: -
j_gene: TRBJ1-3
CDR3nt: TGTGCCTGGAGTGTCCGCTCTGGAAACACCATATATTTT
CDR3aa: CAWSVRSGNTIYF